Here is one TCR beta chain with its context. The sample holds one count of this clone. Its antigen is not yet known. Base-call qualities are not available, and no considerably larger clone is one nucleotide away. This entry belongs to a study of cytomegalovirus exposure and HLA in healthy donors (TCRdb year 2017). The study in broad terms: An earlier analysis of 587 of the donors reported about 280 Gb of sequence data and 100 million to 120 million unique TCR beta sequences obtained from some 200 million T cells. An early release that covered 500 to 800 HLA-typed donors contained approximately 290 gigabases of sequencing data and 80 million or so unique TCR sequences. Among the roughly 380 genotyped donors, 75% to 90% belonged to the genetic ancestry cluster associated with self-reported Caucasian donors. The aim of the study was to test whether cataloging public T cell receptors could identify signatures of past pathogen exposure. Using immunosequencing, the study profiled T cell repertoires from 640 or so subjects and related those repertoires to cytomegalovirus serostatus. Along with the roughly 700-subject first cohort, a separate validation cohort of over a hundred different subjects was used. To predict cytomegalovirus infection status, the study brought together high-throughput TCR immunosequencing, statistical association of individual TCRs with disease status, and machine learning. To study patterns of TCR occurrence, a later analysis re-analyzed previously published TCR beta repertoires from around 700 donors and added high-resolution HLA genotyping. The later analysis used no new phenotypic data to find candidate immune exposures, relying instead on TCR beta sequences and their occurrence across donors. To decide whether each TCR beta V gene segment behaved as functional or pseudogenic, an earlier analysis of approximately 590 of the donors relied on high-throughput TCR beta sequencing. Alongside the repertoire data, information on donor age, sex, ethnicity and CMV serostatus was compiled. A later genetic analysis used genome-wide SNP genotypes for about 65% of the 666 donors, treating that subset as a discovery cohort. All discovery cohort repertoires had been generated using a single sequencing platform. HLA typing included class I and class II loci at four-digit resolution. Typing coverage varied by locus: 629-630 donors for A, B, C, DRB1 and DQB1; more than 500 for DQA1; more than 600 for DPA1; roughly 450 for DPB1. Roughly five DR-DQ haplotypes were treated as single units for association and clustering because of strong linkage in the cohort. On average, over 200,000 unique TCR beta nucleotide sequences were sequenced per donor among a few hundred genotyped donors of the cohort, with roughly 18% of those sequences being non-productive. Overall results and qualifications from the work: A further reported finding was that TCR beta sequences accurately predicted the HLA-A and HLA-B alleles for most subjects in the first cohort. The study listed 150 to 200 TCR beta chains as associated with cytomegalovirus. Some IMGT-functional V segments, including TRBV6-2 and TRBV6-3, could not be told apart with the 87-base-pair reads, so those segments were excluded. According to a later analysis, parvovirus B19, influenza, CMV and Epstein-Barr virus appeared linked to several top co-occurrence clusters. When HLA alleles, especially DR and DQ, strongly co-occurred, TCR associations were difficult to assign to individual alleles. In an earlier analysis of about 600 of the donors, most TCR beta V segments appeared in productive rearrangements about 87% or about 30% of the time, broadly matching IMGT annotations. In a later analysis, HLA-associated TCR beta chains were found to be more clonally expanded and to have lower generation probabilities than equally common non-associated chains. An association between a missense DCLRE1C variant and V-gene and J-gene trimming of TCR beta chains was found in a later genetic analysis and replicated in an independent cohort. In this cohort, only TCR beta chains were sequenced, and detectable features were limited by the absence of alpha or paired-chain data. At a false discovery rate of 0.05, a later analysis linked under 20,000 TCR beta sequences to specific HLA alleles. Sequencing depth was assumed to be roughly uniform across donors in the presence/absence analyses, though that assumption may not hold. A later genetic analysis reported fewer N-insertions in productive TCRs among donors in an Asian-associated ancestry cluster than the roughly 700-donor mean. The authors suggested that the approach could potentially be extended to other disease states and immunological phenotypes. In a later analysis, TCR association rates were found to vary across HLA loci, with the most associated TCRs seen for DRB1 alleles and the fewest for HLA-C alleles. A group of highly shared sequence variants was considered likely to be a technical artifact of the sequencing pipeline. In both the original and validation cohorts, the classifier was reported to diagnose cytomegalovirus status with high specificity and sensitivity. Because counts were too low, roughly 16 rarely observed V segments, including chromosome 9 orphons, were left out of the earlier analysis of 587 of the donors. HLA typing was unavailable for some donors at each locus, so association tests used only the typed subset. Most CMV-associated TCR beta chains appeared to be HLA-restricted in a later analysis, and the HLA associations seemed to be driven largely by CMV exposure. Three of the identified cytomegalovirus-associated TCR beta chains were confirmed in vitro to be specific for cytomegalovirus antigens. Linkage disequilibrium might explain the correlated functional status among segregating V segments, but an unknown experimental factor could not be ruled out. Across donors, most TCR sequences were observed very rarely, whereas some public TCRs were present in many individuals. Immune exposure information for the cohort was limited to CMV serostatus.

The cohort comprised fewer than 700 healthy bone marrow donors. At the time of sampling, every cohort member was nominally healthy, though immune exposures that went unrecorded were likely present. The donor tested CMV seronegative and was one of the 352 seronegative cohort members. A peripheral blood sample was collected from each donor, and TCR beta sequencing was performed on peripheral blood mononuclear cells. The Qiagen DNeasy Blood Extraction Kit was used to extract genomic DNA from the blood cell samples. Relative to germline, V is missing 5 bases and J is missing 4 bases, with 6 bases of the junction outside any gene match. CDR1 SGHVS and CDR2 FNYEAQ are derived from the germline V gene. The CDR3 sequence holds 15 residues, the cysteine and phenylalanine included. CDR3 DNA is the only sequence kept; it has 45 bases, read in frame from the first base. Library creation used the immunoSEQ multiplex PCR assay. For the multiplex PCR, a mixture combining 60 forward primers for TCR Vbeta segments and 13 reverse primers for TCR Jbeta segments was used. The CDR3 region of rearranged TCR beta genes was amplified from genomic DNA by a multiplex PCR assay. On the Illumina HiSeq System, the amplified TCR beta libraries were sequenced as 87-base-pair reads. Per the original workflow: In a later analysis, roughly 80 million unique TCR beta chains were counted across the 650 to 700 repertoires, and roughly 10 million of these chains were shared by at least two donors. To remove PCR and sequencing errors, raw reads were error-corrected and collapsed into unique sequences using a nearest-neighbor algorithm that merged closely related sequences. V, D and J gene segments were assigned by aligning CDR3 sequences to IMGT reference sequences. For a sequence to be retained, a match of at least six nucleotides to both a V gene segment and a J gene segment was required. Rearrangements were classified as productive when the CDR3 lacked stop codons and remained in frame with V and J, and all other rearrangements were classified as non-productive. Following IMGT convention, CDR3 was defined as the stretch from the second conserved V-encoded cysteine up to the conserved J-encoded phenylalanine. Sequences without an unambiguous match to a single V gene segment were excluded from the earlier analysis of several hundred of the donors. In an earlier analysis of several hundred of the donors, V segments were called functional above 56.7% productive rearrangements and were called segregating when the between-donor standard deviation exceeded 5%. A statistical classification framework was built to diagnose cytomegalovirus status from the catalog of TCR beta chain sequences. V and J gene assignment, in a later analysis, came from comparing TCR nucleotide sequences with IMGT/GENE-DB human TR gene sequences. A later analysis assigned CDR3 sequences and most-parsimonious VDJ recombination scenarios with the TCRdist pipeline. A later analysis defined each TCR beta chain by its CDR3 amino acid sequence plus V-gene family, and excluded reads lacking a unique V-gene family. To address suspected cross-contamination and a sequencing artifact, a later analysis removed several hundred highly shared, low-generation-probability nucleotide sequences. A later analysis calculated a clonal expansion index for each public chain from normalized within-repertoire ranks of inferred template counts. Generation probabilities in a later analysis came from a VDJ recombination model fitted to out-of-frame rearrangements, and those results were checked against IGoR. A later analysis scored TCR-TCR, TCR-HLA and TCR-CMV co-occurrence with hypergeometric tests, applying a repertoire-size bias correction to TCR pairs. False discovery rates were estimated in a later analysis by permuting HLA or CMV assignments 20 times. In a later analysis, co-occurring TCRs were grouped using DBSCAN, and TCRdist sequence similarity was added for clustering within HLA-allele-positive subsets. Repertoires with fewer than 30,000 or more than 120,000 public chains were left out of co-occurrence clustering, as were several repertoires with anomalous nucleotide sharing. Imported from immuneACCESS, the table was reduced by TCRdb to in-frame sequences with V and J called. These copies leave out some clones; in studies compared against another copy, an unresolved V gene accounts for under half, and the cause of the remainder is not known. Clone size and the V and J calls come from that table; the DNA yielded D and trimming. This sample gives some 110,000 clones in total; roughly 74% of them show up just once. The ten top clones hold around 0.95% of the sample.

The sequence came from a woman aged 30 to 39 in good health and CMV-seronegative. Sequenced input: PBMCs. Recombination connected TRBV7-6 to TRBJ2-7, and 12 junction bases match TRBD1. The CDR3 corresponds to CASSPGTGGFYEQYF. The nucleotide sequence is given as TGTGCCAGCAGCCCCGGGACAGGGGGCTTTTACGAGCAGTACTTC. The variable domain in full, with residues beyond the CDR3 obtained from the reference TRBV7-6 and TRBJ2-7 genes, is GAGVSQSPRYKVTKRGQDVALRCDPISGHVSLYWYRQALGQGPEFLTYFNYEAQQDKSGLPNDRFSAERPEGSISTLTIQRTEQRDSAMYRCASSPGTGGFYEQYFGPGTRLTVT.